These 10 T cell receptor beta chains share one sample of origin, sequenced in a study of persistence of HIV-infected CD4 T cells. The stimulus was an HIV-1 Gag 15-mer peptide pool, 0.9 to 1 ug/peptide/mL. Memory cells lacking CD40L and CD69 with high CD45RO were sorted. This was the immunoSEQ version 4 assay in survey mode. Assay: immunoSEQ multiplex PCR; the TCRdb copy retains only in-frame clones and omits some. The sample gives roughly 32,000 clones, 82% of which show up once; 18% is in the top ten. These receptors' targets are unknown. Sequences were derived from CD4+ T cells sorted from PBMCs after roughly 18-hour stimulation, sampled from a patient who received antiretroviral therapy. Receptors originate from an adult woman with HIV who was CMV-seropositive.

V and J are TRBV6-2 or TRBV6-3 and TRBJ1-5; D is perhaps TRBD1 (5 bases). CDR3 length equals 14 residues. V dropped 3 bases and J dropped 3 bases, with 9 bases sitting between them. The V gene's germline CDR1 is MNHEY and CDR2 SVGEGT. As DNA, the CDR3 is TGTGCCAGCAGTTATGCAGGGACCAATCAGCCCCAGCATTTT. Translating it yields CASSYAGTNQPQHF.

DNA for the CDR3: TGTGCCAGCAAGGAAGGTTGGGCAGGCTACAATGAGCAGTTCTTC. Translated: CASKEGWAGYNEQFF. The V and J genes are TRBV2 and TRBJ2-1; D remains unclear. This CDR3 contains 15 residues. With 7 bases removed from V and 3 bases from J, the gap between germline ends came to 16 bases. The germline gives CDR1 SNHLY, CDR2 FYNNEI.

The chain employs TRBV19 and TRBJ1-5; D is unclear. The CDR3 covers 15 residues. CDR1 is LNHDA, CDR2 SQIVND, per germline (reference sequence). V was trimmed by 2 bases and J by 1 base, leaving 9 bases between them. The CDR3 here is CASSIRGTSNQPQHF. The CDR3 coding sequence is TGTGCCAGTAGTATACGAGGTACGAGCAATCAGCCCCAGCATTTT. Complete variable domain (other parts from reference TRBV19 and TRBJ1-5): DGGITQSPKYLFRKEGQNVTLSCEQNLNHDAMYWYRQDPGQGLRLIYYSQIVNDFQKGDIAEGYSVSREKKESFPLTVTSAQKNPTAFYLCASSIRGTSNQPQHFGDGTRLSIL.

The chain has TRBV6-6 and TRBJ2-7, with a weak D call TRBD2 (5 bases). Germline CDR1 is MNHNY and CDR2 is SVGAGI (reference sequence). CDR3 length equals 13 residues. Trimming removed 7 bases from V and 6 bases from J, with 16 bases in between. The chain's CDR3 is CASITVGGSEQYF. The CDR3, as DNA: TGTGCCAGCATCACGGTAGGAGGATCCGAGCAGTACTTC.

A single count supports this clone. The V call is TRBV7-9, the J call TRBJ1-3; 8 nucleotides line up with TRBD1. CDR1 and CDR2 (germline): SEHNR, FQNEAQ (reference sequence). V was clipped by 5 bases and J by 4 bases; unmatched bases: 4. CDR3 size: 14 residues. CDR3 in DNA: TGTGCCAGCAGCCCGGACAGGGCGGGAAACACCATATATTTT. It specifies CASSPDRAGNTIYF.

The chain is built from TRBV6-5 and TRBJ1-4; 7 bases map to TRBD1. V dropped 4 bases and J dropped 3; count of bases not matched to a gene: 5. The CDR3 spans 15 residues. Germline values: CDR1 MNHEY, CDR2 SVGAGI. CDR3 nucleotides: TGTGCCAGCAGTTCACAGGGGAAAGCTAATGAAAAACTGTTTTTT. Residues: CASSSQGKANEKLFF.

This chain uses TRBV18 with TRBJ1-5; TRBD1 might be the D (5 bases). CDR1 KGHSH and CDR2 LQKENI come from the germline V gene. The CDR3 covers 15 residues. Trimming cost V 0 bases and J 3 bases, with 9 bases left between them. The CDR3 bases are TGTGCCAGCTCACCACCGGGGGGACTCAATCAGCCCCAGCATTTT. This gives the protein CASSPPGGLNQPQHF.

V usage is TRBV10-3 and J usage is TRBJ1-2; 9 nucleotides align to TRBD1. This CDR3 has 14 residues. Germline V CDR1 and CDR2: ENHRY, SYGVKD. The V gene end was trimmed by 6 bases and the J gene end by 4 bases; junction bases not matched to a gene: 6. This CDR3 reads CAIRGQGLGYGYTF. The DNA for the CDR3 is TGTGCCATCAGGGGACAGGGTTTGGGCTATGGCTACACCTTC.

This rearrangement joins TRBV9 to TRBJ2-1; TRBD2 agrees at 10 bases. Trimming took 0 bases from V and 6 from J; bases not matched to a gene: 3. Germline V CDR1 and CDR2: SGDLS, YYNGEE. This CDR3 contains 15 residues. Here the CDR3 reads CASSVAGLALNEQFF. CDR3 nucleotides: TGTGCCAGCAGCGTAGCGGGACTAGCGCTCAATGAGCAGTTCTTC. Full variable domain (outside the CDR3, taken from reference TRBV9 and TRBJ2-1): DSGVTQTPKHLITATGQRVTLRCSPRSGDLSVYWYQQSLDQGLQFLIQYYNGEERAKGNILERFSAQQFPDLHSELNLSSLELGDSALYFCASSVAGLALNEQFFGPGTRLTVL.

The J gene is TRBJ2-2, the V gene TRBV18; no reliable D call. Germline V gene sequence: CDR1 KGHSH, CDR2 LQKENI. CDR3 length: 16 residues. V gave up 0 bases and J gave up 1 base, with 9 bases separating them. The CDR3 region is CASSPPVAGNTGELFF. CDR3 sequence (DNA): TGTGCCAGCTCACCACCGGTAGCAGGGAACACCGGGGAGCTGTTTTTT.